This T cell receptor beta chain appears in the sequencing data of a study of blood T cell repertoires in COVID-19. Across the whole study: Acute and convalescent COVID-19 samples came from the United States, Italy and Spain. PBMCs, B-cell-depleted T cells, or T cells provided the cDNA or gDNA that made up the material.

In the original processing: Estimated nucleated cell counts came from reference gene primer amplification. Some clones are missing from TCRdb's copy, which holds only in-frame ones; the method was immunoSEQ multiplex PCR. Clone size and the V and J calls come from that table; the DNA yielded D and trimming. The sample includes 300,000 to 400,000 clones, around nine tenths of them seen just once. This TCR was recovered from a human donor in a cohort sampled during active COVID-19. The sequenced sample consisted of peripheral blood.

The CDR3 nucleotides are TGTGCCAGCAGCCTAGGGACAGGGGAAATGAAGCCCCAGCATTTT. Residues: CASSLGTGEMKPQHF. The V gene is TRBV4-2, the J gene TRBJ1-5; 10 nucleotides align to TRBD1. Unmatched junction bases numbered 8, after V lost 4 bases and J lost 8 bases. This CDR3 comprises 15 residues. CDR1 and CDR2 from the germline V gene are LGHNA and YNFKEQ.